Here is one T cell receptor beta chain with its context. No antigen is known for it. Germline V gene data show CDR1 as LNHNV and CDR2 as YYDKDF (reference sequence). Between the trimmed V and J ends, which lost 1 base and 5 bases, there was a span of 11 bases. The CDR3 has 14 residues. These data originate in a study of long-term antiretroviral therapy in people with HIV. Study-wide points: Gathering of blood took place between 2004 and 2017, possibly under older ART regimens. Controls showed broader CDR3 length ranges than did the HIV repertoires. Diversity went up after ART and still fell short of transplant donor controls.

This was the immunoSEQ v3.0 assay at survey level. Method: immunoSEQ multiplex PCR; TCRdb's copy keeps in-frame clones and lacks some. The table shows tens of thousands of clones, with approximately 80% occurring only once. The source was unsorted PBMCs, collected 0.3 years after starting antiretroviral therapy. The receptor comes from a man aged 45 to 65 with HIV. This chain links TRBV15 with TRBJ1-2; D is perhaps TRBD1 (5 bases). CDR3 bases: TGTGCCACCAGCAGAGCCCCGCCAGGGTATGGCTACACCTTC. It yields the protein CATSRAPPGYGYTF.